These 28 T cell receptor beta chains share one sample of origin, sequenced in a study of T cell repertoires in cytomegalovirus infection. TCRdb reanalysed the reads using MiXCR and keeps one entry per CDR3 protein. The sample records around 290,000 distinct CDR3 sequences, more than 20% being singletons. Sequenced material: PBMCs. The source is a human donor in good health (CMV status not recorded). Some clones in this sample may be carry-over from other donors' samples.

This clonotype was seen many times. The chain recombines TRBV7-8 with TRBJ2-5, with 7 positions matching TRBD2. In germline, CDR1 is SGHVS, CDR2 FQNEAQ. Trimming took 1 base from V and 5 from J; bases not matched to a gene: 7. This CDR3 comprises 15 residues. The CDR3 DNA reads TGTGCCAGCAGCTTAGTAGCGGGCCTGGGGGAGACCCAGTACTTC. It specifies CASSLVAGLGETQYF. The whole variable domain, filled in from reference TRBV7-8 and TRBJ2-5, reads GAGVSQSPRYKVAKRGQDVALRCDPISGHVSLFWYQQALGQGPEFLTYFQNEAQLDKSGLPSDRFFAERPEGSVSTLKIQRTQQEDSAVYLCASSLVAGLGETQYFGPGTRLLVL.

This clonotype was seen many times. V gene TRBV5-4 combines with J gene TRBJ2-1, with D unresolved. V lost 3 bases and J 8 bases, leaving 15 bases between the germline ends. Germline loops: CDR1 SGHNT, CDR2 YYREEE (reference sequence). The CDR3 is made up of 14 amino acids. In DNA form, the CDR3 reads TGTGCCAGCAGCTCATTCTTGTTGGCAGATGAGCAGTTCTTC. As protein: CASSSFLLADEQFF.

This clonotype was picked up a small number of times. The V gene is TRBV4-1, the J gene TRBJ2-7; either TRBD1 or TRBD2 may fit D (6 bases each). Germline CDR1 is MGHRA and CDR2 is YSYEKL. V shed 0 bases and J shed 4 bases, with 19 bases lying between them. CDR3 length equals 17 residues. The CDR3 DNA reads as TGCGCCAGCAGCCAAGATGGTGGGGGGCCAAAGGGGTACGAGCAGTACTTC. Protein sequence: CASSQDGGGPKGYEQYF.

This clonotype turned up a few times. This sequence joins TRBV12-3 or TRBV12-4 and TRBJ1-1, with D perhaps TRBD1 (6 bases). Between the trimmed V and J ends, which lost 5 bases and 9 bases, there was a span of 19 bases. The CDR3 has 14 residues. CDR3 coding DNA: TGTGCCAGCAGTCTCGGGACACACGCTAACCAAGCTTTCTTT. It specifies CASSLGTHANQAFF.

This clonotype was seen a handful of times. This chain uses TRBV24-1 with TRBJ2-3; D unresolved. CDR1 KGHDR and CDR2 SFDVKD come from the germline V gene. The CDR3 contains 13 residues. V lost 4 bases and J lost 2, with 6 bases in between. In DNA, the CDR3 is TGTGCCACCAGTGAACCTAACACAGATACGCAGTATTTT. This encodes CATSEPNTDTQYF.

This clonotype was detected only once. J is TRBJ2-1 and V is TRBV28, with 12 bases fitting TRBD2. The CDR3 has 16 amino acids. Germline loops: CDR1 MDHEN, CDR2 SYDVKM. V gave up 5 bases and J gave up 8 bases; unmatched junction bases: 10. The CDR3 loop reads CASSPTGLAGYDEQFF. In DNA, the CDR3 is TGTGCCAGCAGTCCGACAGGACTAGCGGGATATGATGAGCAGTTCTTC.

This clonotype occurred a few times. It may be a read error: a sequence one base away is much more abundant. V usage is TRBV6-2 or TRBV6-3 and J usage is TRBJ1-1; TRBD1 is a possible D gene (5 bases). V was clipped by 7 bases and J by 8 bases, with 17 bases between them. Per germline, CDR1 MNHEY and CDR2 SVGEGT. CDR3 length: 13 residues. For the CDR3, the DNA is TGTGCCAGCACTTCCCTGATGTGGGGCGAAGCTTTCTTT. This sequence encodes CASTSLMWGEAFF.

J is TRBJ1-2 and V is TRBV7-2; D perhaps matches TRBD1 (6 bases). The V end lost 5 bases, the J end lost 1 base, and 11 bases lay between the germline ends. The CDR3 is 14 amino acids. Per germline, CDR1 SGHTA and CDR2 FQGNSA. Written as DNA, the CDR3 is TGTGCCAGCAGCCCGGACAGCTTTAACTATGGCTACACCTTC. The encoded protein is CASSPDSFNYGYTF.

The rearrangement joins TRBV20-1 to TRBJ2-5; D is undetermined. The V gene's germline CDR1 is DFQATT and CDR2 SNEGSKA (reference sequence). This CDR3 comprises 12 residues. Deletions cut 2 bases from V and 1 base from J, with 5 bases between. CDR3 nucleotides: TGCAGTGCTAGAAACATCCAAGAGACCCAGTACTTC. Translating gives CSARNIQETQYF.

The chain is built from TRBV7-2 and TRBJ2-3, with TRBD2 identical over 13 bases. The germline CDR1 and CDR2 sequences are SGHTA and FQGNSA. The CDR3 consists of 15 residues. V shed 2 bases, J shed 9 bases, and the junction held 5 bases outside the gene matches. The CDR3 loop reads CASSLHGLAGVTQYF. CDR3 DNA sequence: TGTGCCAGCAGCTTACATGGACTAGCGGGAGTCACGCAGTATTTT.

This clonotype turned up a few times. This CDR3 reads CASSQGYGNTEAFF. The CDR3 DNA sequence: TGTGCCAGCAGCCAAGGGTACGGGAACACTGAAGCTTTCTTT. V is TRBV4-2 and J is TRBJ1-1; D gene unclear. Germline CDR1 reads LGHNA; CDR2 reads YNFKEQ. This CDR3 contains 14 residues. V lost 1 base to trimming and J lost 1 base, with 7 bases between them.

CDR3 sequence (DNA): TGTGCCAGCAGCTCCAGGGACAGCGAGGGAGAAAAACTGTTTTTT. Protein: CASSSRDSEGEKLFF. V gene TRBV7-1 combines with J gene TRBJ1-4, with TRBD1 identical over 7 bases. TRBV7-1 qualifies as an ORF whose function is uncertain. The CDR3 contains 15 residues. The ends lost 3 bases at V and 8 bases at J; junction bases unmatched: 9.

This clonotype appeared a few times. This chain joins TRBV28 and TRBJ1-2, with TRBD1 identical over 8 bases. The CDR3 totals 13 residues. The ends lost 6 bases at V and 6 bases at J; junction bases unmatched: 6. Germline V CDR1 and CDR2: MDHEN, SYDVKM. CDR3 protein: CASRSTGVDGYTF. The CDR3 coding sequence is TGTGCCAGCAGGTCGACAGGGGTAGATGGCTACACCTTC.

This clonotype was seen at least ten times. The chain recombines TRBV7-2 with TRBJ1-5; 9 bases map to TRBD1. The CDR3 is 15 residues long. CDR1 is SGHTA, CDR2 FQGNSA, per germline. Losses at the gene ends were 6 bases for V and 3 bases for J; bases not matched to a gene: 6. CDR3 bases: TGTGCCAGCAGTGCTGGGACAGGGTACAATCAGCCCCAGCATTTT. Its translation is CASSAGTGYNQPQHF.

The genes are TRBV7-3 and TRBJ2-5; 12 positions agree with TRBD2. CDR3 length equals 18 residues. Germline V CDR1 and CDR2: SGHTA, FQGTGA. The junction had 12 bases not matched to a gene; V was cut back by 5 bases and J by 2 bases. In DNA form, the CDR3 reads TGTGCCAGCAGCCCCTCCCGGACTAGCGGGAAGCAGCAAGAGACCCAGTACTTC. This sequence encodes CASSPSRTSGKQQETQYF. Together with reference TRBV7-3 and TRBJ2-5, the CDR3 gives the full variable domain: GAGVSQTPSNKVTEKGKYVELRCDPISGHTALYWYRQSLGQGPEFLIYFQGTGAADDSGLPNDRFFAVRPEGSVSTLKIQRTERGDSAVYLCASSPSRTSGKQQETQYFGPGTRLLVL.

This chain connects TRBV6-1 to TRBJ2-7, with 9 bases aligning to TRBD1. Germline V gene lookup returns CDR1 MNHNS and CDR2 SASEGT. This CDR3 spans 15 amino acids. Trimming at V came to 2 bases and at J to 4 bases, leaving 6 bases not matched to a gene. The CDR3 sequence is CASSERGQGRYEQYF. The DNA of the CDR3 is TGTGCCAGCAGTGAAAGGGGACAGGGCAGGTACGAGCAGTACTTC.

The chain has TRBV28 and TRBJ1-1; D is perhaps TRBD1 (6 bases). Trimming left V 5 bases short and J 4 bases short, with 14 bases between. Germline V CDR1 and CDR2: MDHEN, SYDVKM. The CDR3 extends over 14 amino acids. DNA for the CDR3: TGTGCCAGCAGTACCAGGGGCGCGGTCACTGAAGCTTTCTTT. Encoded protein: CASSTRGAVTEAFF.

The sample holds a few counts of this clonotype. DNA of the CDR3: TGTGCCAGCAACGTTTGGGGACAGGGGAGTGAGCAGTACTTC. It translates to CASNVWGQGSEQYF. The chain employs TRBV28 and TRBJ2-7; 10 positions agree with TRBD1. V trimming: 7 bases; J trimming: 7 bases; junction bases outside the gene matches: 10. The CDR3 extends over 14 amino acids. Germline CDR1 reads MDHEN; CDR2 reads SYDVKM. Based on the CDR3 plus reference TRBV28 and TRBJ2-7, the full variable domain is DVKVTQSSRYLVKRTGEKVFLECVQDMDHENMFWYRQDPGLGLRLIYFSYDVKMKEKGDIPEGYSVSREKKERFSLILESASTNQTSMYLCASNVWGQGSEQYFGPGTRLTVT.

The gene calls are TRBV4-2 and TRBJ2-1; D is undetermined. V shed 5 bases and J shed 3 bases, with 11 bases lying between them. CDR3 size: 14 residues. Germline loops: CDR1 LGHNA, CDR2 YNFKEQ. This CDR3 is CASSGEMVYNEQFF. The CDR3 DNA sequence: TGTGCCAGCAGCGGAGAAATGGTCTACAATGAGCAGTTCTTC.

J is TRBJ1-3 and V is TRBV28; no clear D. The CDR3 consists of 16 residues. CDR1 and CDR2 from the germline V gene are MDHEN and SYDVKM. V lost 2 bases, J lost 0 bases, and 11 bases lay in between. In nucleotides, the CDR3 is TGTGCCAGCAGTTTAACAGCTCCGAGCTCTGGAAACACCATATATTTT. This translates into CASSLTAPSSGNTIYF.

This clonotype showed up many times. This chain connects TRBV6-5 to TRBJ2-7, with 8 bases identical to TRBD1. This CDR3 has 15 residues. Germline lookup yields CDR1 MNHEY and CDR2 SVGAGI. The J segment lost 6 bases and the V segment lost 2 bases, leaving 9 bases of the junction unmatched. CDR3 residues: CASSYTAGGESEQYF. CDR3 sequence (DNA): TGTGCCAGCAGTTACACGGCAGGGGGCGAATCCGAGCAGTACTTC.

This clonotype appeared many times. This chain's CDR3 is CASSYLIGTGKTNEKLFF. CDR3 bases: TGTGCCAGCAGTTACCTAATTGGGACAGGGAAAACTAATGAAAAACTGTTTTTT. The rearrangement joins TRBV6-2 or TRBV6-3 to TRBJ1-4, with TRBD1 matching 9 bases. Trimming at V came to 2 bases and at J to 1 base, leaving 8 bases not matched to a gene. The CDR3 length is 18 residues. CDR1 MNHEY and CDR2 SVGEGT come from the germline V gene.

This clonotype was recorded many times. The rearrangement links TRBV7-2 to TRBJ2-1; no clear D gene. The CDR3 runs 15 residues. Germline loops: CDR1 SGHTA, CDR2 FQGNSA. V was pared by 0 bases and J by 2 bases, with 8 bases between. CDR3 DNA: TGTGCCAGCAGCTTAGCGGTGGGGACCTACAATGAGCAGTTCTTC. Protein sequence: CASSLAVGTYNEQFF.

With respect to this clonotype: A much larger clone lies one base from this, so it may be a read error. V and J are TRBV7-3 and TRBJ1-2; the D gene is possibly TRBD1 (5 bases). The V and J ends lost 4 bases and 2 bases respectively, with 8 bases between them. Germline CDR1 reads SGHTA; CDR2 reads FQGTGA. CDR3 length: 13 amino acids. The CDR3 region is CASSSGRNYGYTF. The CDR3 coding sequence is TGTGCCAGCAGCTCGGGACGGAACTATGGCTACACCTTC.

The chain combines TRBV27 with TRBJ2-5; maybe TRBD2 (6 bases). From germline, CDR1 is MNHEY and CDR2 SMNVEV (reference sequence). This CDR3 spans 13 amino acids. V was trimmed by 6 bases and J by 5 bases, leaving 13 bases between them. The CDR3 region is CASSRLARETQYF. The CDR3 coding sequence is TGTGCCAGCAGCCGGCTAGCGAGGGAGACCCAGTACTTC.

The rearrangement joins TRBV24-1 to TRBJ2-7; maybe TRBD2 (6 bases). Trimming stripped 2 bases from V and 5 bases from J, with 15 bases between. This CDR3 region has 15 residues. Germline V gene lookup returns CDR1 KGHDR and CDR2 SFDVKD. For the CDR3, the DNA is TGTGCCACCAGTGATTCCGGGAGAATAAACAACGAGCAGTACTTC. This sequence encodes CATSDSGRINNEQYF.

This clonotype was counted ten times or more. The chain is built from TRBV12-3 or TRBV12-4 and TRBJ2-3, with 11 bases fitting TRBD2. The CDR3 runs 15 residues. The ends lost 5 bases at V and 2 bases at J; junction bases unmatched: 3. CDR3 protein: CASSRLAGHTDTQYF. CDR3 DNA sequence: TGTGCCAGCAGTCGACTAGCGGGGCACACAGATACGCAGTATTTT.

This clonotype was counted many times. The rearrangement links TRBV7-2 to TRBJ1-3, with TRBD1 matching 7 bases. The CDR3 is 16 residues long. CDR1 and CDR2 (germline): SGHTA, FQGNSA. V dropped 2 bases and J dropped 2; count of bases not matched to a gene: 6. CDR3 amino acids: CASSLHRGAAGNTIYF. The CDR3 DNA reads as TGTGCCAGCAGCTTACACAGGGGAGCGGCTGGAAACACCATATATTTT.